This passage covers 13 T cell receptor beta chains from one sample sequenced in a study of shared clonotypes between healthy human individuals. Sequencing was performed with immunoSEQ multiplex PCR; in TCRdb, only in-frame clones are kept and a portion is missing. Seen here are around 990,000 clones, 60% to 85% observed once, and the top ten hold approximately 0.9%. Sequenced input: memory CD4+ T cells from PBMCs. The subset is: CD45RA-negative fraction. These receptor sequences come from a young man in good health. Some clones in this sample may be carry-over from other donors' samples.

The table lists this clone with a count of one. This rearrangement joins TRBV6-1 to TRBJ2-5; the D gene is possibly TRBD1 (5 bases). This CDR3 has 14 amino acids. V was clipped by 4 bases and J by 2 bases, with 11 bases between them. Germline loops: CDR1 MNHNS, CDR2 SASEGT. The CDR3 sequence: CASSGGHLQETQYF. The CDR3, as DNA: TGTGCCAGCAGTGGTGGACACCTGCAAGAGACCCAGTACTTC.

J is TRBJ2-7 and V is TRBV28, with D tentatively TRBD1 or TRBD2 (5 bases each). V shed 5 bases and J shed 2 bases, with 10 bases lying between them. Germline-derived CDR1 and CDR2 are MDHEN and SYDVKM. There are 13 residues in the CDR3. Written as DNA, the CDR3 is TGTGCCAGCAGTCGGGACGGGGCCTACGAGCAGTACTTC. Translated: CASSRDGAYEQYF.

This clone appeared a few times. The chain joins TRBV2 to TRBJ1-1, with no clear D. The CDR3 spans 13 residues. Germline V gene data show CDR1 as SNHLY and CDR2 as FYNNEI. Trimming took off 1 base at V and 1 base at J, with 4 bases between the two ends. CDR3 residues: CASSEGSNTEAFF. CDR3 DNA sequence: TGTGCCAGCAGTGAAGGGTCGAACACTGAAGCTTTCTTT.

The CDR3 coding sequence is TGTGCCAGCAGCTCTTCCGGGACAGGGCACACTGAAGCTTTCTTT. Encoded protein: CASSSSGTGHTEAFF. The V call is TRBV7-9, the J call TRBJ1-1; 9 bases fit TRBD1. The CDR3 runs to 15 residues. The germline V gene encodes CDR1 SEHNR and CDR2 FQNEAQ (reference sequence). The trim removed 4 bases at V and 3 bases at J, leaving 6 bases unmatched. The full variable domain, with the rest looked up from reference TRBV7-9 and TRBJ1-1, is DTGVSQNPRHKITKRGQNVTFRCDPISEHNRLYWYRQTLGQGPEFLTYFQNEAQLEKSRLLSDRFSAERPKGSFSTLEIQRTEQGDSAMYLCASSSSGTGHTEAFFGQGTRLTVV.

The gene calls are TRBV7-8 and TRBJ1-2, with D hard to call. Trimming took 1 base from V and 1 from J, leaving 13 bases between them. Germline V gene data show CDR1 as SGHVS and CDR2 as FQNEAQ. This CDR3 contains 16 residues. In DNA form, the CDR3 reads TGTGCCAGCAGCTTAGTGGCAGGCCGATTTAACTATGGCTACACCTTC. This encodes CASSLVAGRFNYGYTF. Supplemented by reference TRBV7-8 and TRBJ1-2, the full variable domain reads GAGVSQSPRYKVAKRGQDVALRCDPISGHVSLFWYQQALGQGPEFLTYFQNEAQLDKSGLPSDRFFAERPEGSVSTLKIQRTQQEDSAVYLCASSLVAGRFNYGYTFGSGTRLTVV.

The chain uses TRBV19 and TRBJ2-7, with D tentatively TRBD2 (6 bases). This CDR3 is built from 16 residues. Trimming pared 4 bases from V and 0 bases from J, leaving 16 bases between. Per the germline V gene, CDR1 is LNHDA and CDR2 is SQIVND (reference sequence). The CDR3 loop is CASSTSGAEGSYEQYF. CDR3 DNA: TGTGCCAGTAGTACCTCGGGAGCGGAGGGCTCCTACGAGCAGTACTTC.

This chain connects TRBV5-1 to TRBJ1-1, with D possibly TRBD1 on 5 matching bases. This CDR3 is 14 amino acids long. Trimming stripped 1 base from V and 4 bases from J, with 11 bases between. The V gene's germline CDR1 is SGHRS and CDR2 YFSETQ. The CDR3 here is CASSLIEGPTEAFF. CDR3 coding DNA: TGCGCCAGCAGCTTGATTGAGGGGCCCACTGAAGCTTTCTTT.

V is TRBV19 and J is TRBJ1-4; 11 nucleotides match TRBD1. CDR3 size: 20 residues. In germline, CDR1 is LNHDA, CDR2 SQIVND (reference sequence). V lost 3 bases to trimming and J lost 2 bases; unmatched junction nucleotides: 14. CDR3: CASSMGLGQGAVSTNEKLFF. In DNA, the CDR3 is TGTGCCAGTAGTATGGGACTTGGACAGGGGGCAGTGAGTACTAATGAAAAACTGTTTTTT.

This clone was counted a few times. The chain combines TRBV20-1 with TRBJ1-4; D not certain. This CDR3 is 11 amino acids long. Trimming took 3 bases from V and 8 from J, leaving 7 bases between them. Per germline, CDR1 DFQATT and CDR2 SNEGSKA (reference sequence). In nucleotides, the CDR3 is TGCAGTGCTAGCCCGTTAGAAAAACTGTTTTTT. This sequence encodes CSASPLEKLFF.

The chain combines TRBV25-1 with TRBJ1-2; D gene ambiguous. V was trimmed by 3 bases and J by 4 bases, leaving 12 bases between them. Looked up from germline, CDR1 is MGHDK and CDR2 is SYGVNS. This CDR3 comprises 14 residues. CDR3 sequence: CASSEPGPVYGYTF. The CDR3 DNA reads as TGTGCCAGCAGTGAGCCCGGTCCGGTCTATGGCTACACCTTC.

To note about this clone: The germline gene is not matched at one end of the junction; a read error may be the cause. The same CDR3 can be traced to other DNA sequences in this sample. The chain carries TRBV7-8 and TRBJ2-1, with D unclear. The length of the CDR3 is 11 residues. Germline V gene data show CDR1 as SGHVS and CDR2 as FQNEAQ. Here the CDR3 reads CASSPYNEQFF. In nucleotides, the CDR3 is TGTGCCAGCAGCCCCTATAATGAGCAGTTCTTC.

The chain has TRBV19 and TRBJ1-1; weak D call: TRBD1 (6 bases). CDR3 length: 14 residues. The V end was cut by 3 bases, the J end by 1 base, with 9 bases between. Germline V gives CDR1 LNHDA, CDR2 SQIVND (reference sequence). CDR3 in DNA: TGTGCCAGTAGTATCGGAGGGGGGAACACTGAAGCTTTCTTT. Translated, it gives CASSIGGGNTEAFF.

The V call is TRBV15, the J call TRBJ1-4; TRBD1 aligns across 7 bases. CDR3 length: 16 residues. V gave up 0 bases and J gave up 8 bases; unmatched junction bases: 9. Germline V lookup: CDR1 LNHNV, CDR2 YYDKDF (reference sequence). CDR3: CATSRDLGQSLEKLFF. CDR3 nucleotide sequence: TGTGCCACCAGCAGAGATCTGGGACAGTCTCTGGAAAAACTGTTTTTT. The whole variable domain, remainder taken from reference TRBV15 and TRBJ1-4, is DAMVIQNPRYQVTQFGKPVTLSCSQTLNHNVMYWYQQKSSQAPKLLFHYYDKDFNNEADTPDNFQSRRPNTSFCFLDIRSPGLGDTAMYLCATSRDLGQSLEKLFFGSGTQLSVL.